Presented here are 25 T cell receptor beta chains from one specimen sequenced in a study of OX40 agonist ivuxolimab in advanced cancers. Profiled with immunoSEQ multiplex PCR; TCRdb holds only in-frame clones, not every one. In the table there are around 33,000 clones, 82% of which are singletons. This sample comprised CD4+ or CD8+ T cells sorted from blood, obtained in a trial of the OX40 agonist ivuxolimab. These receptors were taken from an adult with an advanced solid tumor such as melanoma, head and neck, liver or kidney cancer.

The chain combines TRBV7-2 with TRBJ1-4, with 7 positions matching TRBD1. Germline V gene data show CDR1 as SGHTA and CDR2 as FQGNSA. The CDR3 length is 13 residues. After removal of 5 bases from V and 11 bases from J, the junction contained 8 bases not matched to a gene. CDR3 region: CASSDHPQGKLFF. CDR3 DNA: TGTGCCAGCAGCGACCACCCACAGGGGAAACTGTTTTTT.

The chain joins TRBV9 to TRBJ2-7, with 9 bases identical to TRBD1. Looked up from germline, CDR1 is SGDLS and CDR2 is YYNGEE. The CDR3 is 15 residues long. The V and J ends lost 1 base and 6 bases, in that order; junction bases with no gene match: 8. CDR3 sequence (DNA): TGTGCCAGCAGCGTACATCCGGGACAGGGTATCGAGCAGTACTTC. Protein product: CASSVHPGQGIEQYF.

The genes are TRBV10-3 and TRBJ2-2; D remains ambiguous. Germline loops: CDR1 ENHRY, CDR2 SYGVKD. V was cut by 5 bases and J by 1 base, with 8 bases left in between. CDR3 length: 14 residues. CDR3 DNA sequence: TGTGCCATCAGTTGGGCAGGGAACACCGGGGAGCTGTTTTTT. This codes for CAISWAGNTGELFF.

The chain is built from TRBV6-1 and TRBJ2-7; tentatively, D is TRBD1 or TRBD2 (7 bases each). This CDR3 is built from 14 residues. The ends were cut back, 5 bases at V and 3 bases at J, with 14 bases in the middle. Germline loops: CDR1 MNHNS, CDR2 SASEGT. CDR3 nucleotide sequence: TGTGCCAGCAGTATGACAGGGAGGGACTACGAGCAGTACTTC. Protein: CASSMTGRDYEQYF.

This CDR3 is CASSARGVFSYEQYF. In nucleotides, the CDR3 is TGTGCCAGCAGCGCCCGGGGCGTTTTCAGCTACGAGCAGTACTTC. V usage is TRBV2 and J usage is TRBJ2-7; D tentatively fits TRBD1 or TRBD2 (5 bases each). Germline V gene sequence: CDR1 SNHLY, CDR2 FYNNEI. V lost 6 bases and J lost 3, with 18 bases in between. The CDR3 totals 15 residues.

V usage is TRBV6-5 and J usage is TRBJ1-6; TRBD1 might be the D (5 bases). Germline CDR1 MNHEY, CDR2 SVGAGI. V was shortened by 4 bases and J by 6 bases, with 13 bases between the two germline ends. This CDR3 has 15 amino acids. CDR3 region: CASSLGPAFNSPLHF. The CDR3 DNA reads TGTGCCAGCAGTTTGGGACCTGCCTTTAATTCACCCCTCCACTTT.

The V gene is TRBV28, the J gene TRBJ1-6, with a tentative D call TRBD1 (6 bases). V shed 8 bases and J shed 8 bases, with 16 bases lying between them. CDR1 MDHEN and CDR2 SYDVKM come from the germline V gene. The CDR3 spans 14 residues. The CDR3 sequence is CASAVSDSDSPLHF. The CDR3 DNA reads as TGTGCCAGCGCCGTCTCGGACAGTGATTCACCCCTCCACTTT.

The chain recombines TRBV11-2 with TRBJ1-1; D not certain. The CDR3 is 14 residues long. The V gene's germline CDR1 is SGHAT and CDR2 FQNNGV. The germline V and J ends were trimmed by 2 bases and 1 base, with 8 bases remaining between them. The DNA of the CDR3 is TGTGCCAGCAGCTTAACGGCTGGGAACACTGAAGCTTTCTTT. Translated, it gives CASSLTAGNTEAFF.

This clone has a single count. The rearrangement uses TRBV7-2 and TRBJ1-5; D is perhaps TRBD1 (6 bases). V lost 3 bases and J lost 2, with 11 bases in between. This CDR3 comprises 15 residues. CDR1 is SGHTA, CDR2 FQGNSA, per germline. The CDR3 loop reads CASSFSGAGNQPQHF. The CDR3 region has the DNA TGTGCCAGCAGCTTTTCAGGGGCAGGCAATCAGCCCCAGCATTTT. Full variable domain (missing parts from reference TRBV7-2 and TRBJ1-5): GAGVSQSPSNKVTEKGKDVELRCDPISGHTALYWYRQSLGQGLEFLIYFQGNSAPDKSGLPSDRFSAERTGGSVSTLTIQRTQQEDSAVYLCASSFSGAGNQPQHFGDGTRLSIL.

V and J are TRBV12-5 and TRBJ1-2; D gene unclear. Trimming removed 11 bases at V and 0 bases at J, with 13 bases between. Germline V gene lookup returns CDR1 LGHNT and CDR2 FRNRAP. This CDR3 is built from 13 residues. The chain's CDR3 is CASTAAANYGYTF. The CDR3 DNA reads TGTGCTTCCACGGCGGCGGCTAACTATGGCTACACCTTC.

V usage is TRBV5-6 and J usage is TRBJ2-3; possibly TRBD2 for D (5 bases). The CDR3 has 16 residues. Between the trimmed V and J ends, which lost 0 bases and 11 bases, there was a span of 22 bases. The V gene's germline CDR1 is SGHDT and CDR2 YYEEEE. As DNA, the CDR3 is TGTGCCAGCAGCTTGGGAGTGAGCGGCCGAGTCCTGAGGCAGTATTTT. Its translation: CASSLGVSGRVLRQYF.

The DNA of the CDR3 is TGTGCCAGCAGCTTTTCCCGAGAGCAGTTCTTC. It yields the protein CASSFSREQFF. J is TRBJ2-1 and V is TRBV5-6; no definite D call. The V gene lost 2 bases and the J gene lost 10 bases, with 7 bases spanning the gap. This CDR3 region has 11 residues. Germline CDR1 SGHDT, CDR2 YYEEEE.

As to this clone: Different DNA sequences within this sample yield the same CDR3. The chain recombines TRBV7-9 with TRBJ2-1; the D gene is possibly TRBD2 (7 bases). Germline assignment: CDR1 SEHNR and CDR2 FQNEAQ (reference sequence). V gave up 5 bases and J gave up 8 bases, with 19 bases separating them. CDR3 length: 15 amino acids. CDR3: CASSPGTGGRDEQFF. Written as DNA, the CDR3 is TGTGCCAGCAGCCCAGGGACCGGGGGGCGGGATGAGCAGTTCTTC. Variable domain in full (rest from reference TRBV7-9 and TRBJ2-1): DTGVSQNPRHKITKRGQNVTFRCDPISEHNRLYWYRQTLGQGPEFLTYFQNEAQLEKSRLLSDRFSAERPKGSFSTLEIQRTEQGDSAMYLCASSPGTGGRDEQFFGPGTRLTVL.

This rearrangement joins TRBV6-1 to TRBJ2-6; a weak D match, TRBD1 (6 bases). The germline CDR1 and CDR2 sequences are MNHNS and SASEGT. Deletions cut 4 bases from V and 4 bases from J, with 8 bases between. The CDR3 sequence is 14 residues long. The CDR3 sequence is CASSAGAGANVLTF. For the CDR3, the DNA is TGTGCCAGCAGTGCAGGGGCCGGGGCCAACGTCCTGACTTTC.

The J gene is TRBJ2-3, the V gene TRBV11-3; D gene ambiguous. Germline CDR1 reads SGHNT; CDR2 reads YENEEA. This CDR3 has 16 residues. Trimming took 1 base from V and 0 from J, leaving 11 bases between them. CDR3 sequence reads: CASSLAPGVSTDTQYF. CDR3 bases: TGTGCCAGCAGCTTAGCTCCGGGCGTGAGCACAGATACGCAGTATTTT.

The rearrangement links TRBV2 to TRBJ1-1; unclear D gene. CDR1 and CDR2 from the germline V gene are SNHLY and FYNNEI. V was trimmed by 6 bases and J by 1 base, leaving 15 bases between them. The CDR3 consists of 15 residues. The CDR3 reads CASRADLRKNTEAFF. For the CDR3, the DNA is TGTGCCAGCAGGGCAGACCTTAGGAAGAACACTGAAGCTTTCTTT.

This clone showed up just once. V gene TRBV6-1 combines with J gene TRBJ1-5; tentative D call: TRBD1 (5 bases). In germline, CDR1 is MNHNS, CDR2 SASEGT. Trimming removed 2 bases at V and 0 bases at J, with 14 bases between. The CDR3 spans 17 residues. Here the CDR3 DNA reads TGTGCCAGCAGTGAAAAGGGGACGCCATATAGCAATCAGCCCCAGCATTTT. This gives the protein CASSEKGTPYSNQPQHF.

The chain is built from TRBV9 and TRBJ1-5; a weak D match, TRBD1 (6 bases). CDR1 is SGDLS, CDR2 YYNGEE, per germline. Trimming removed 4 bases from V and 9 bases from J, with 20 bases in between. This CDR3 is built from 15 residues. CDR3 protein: CASSPDRSPGRPQHF. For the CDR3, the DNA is TGTGCCAGCAGCCCTGACAGGTCTCCGGGGCGGCCCCAGCATTTT. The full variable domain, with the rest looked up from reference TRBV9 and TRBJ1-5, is DSGVTQTPKHLITATGQRVTLRCSPRSGDLSVYWYQQSLDQGLQFLIQYYNGEERAKGNILERFSAQQFPDLHSELNLSSLELGDSALYFCASSPDRSPGRPQHFGDGTRLSIL.

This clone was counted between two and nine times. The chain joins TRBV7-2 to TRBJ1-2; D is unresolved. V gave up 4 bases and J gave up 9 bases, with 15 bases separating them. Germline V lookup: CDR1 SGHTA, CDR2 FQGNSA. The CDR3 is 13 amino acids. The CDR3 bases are TGTGCCAGCAGCTACGAACAAGGACGCAGCTACACCTTC. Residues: CASSYEQGRSYTF.

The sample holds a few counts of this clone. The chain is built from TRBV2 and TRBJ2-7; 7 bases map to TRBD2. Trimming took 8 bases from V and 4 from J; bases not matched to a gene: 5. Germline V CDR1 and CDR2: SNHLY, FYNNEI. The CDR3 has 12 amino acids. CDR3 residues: CASGSGTYEQYF. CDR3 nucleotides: TGTGCCAGCGGCAGCGGGACTTACGAGCAGTACTTC.

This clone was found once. The CDR3 spells CASRTWSSYEQYF. The CDR3 nucleotides are TGTGCCAGCCGGACGTGGTCCTCCTACGAGCAGTACTTC. The rearrangement links TRBV5-6 to TRBJ2-7; D is undetermined. V was clipped by 7 bases and J by 0 bases, with 11 bases between them. The germline V gene encodes CDR1 SGHDT and CDR2 YYEEEE. The CDR3 is made up of 13 amino acids.

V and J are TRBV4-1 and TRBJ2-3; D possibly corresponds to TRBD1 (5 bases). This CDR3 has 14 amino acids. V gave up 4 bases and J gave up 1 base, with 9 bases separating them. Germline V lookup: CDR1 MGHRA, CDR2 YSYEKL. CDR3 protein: CASSRQTGTDTQYF. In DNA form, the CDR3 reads TGCGCCAGCAGCCGACAGACAGGCACAGATACGCAGTATTTT.

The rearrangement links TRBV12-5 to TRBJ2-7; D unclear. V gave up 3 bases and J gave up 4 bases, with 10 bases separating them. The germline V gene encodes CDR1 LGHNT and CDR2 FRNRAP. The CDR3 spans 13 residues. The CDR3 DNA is TGTGCTAGTGGTTTCGGTCAAGCGTACGAGCAGTACTTC. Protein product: CASGFGQAYEQYF. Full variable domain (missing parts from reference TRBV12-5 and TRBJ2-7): DARVTQTPRHKVTEMGQEVTMRCQPILGHNTVFWYRQTMMQGLELLAYFRNRAPLDDSGMPKDRFSAEMPDATLATLKIQPSEPRDSAVYFCASGFGQAYEQYFGPGTRLTVT.

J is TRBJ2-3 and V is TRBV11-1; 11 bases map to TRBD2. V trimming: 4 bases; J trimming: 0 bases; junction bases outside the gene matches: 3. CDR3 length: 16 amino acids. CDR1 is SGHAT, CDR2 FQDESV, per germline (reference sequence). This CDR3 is CASSSGTSGSTDTQYF. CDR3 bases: TGTGCCAGCAGCTCCGGGACTAGCGGTAGCACAGATACGCAGTATTTT.

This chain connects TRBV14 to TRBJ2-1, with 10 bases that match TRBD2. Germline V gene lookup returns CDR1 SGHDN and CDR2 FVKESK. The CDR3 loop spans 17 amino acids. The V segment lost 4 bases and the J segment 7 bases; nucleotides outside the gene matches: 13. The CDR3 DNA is TGTGCCAGCAGCCCATTAGCCGGGCTAGCGGGGGAGAATGAGCAGTTCTTC. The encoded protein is CASSPLAGLAGENEQFF.